This T cell receptor beta chain was profiled in a study of blood T cell repertoires in COVID-19. Study context: Sites in the United States, Italy and Spain provided acute and convalescent COVID-19 samples.

Measured with immunoSEQ multiplex PCR; TCRdb has only the in-frame clones, and not every one. This table holds over 80,000 clones, about 88% found once. This TCR was sampled from a man over 45 with acute or convalescent COVID-19. The sequenced sample was peripheral blood.

The CDR3 nucleotides read TGTGCCAGCAGTGTCTTCTACGAGCAGTACTTC. Amino acids: CASSVFYEQYF. The chain combines TRBV6-4 with TRBJ2-7, with unresolved D. The CDR3 loop spans 11 amino acids. The V end was cut by 4 bases, the J end by 3 bases, with 4 bases between. Germline loops: CDR1 MRHNA, CDR2 SNTAGT.